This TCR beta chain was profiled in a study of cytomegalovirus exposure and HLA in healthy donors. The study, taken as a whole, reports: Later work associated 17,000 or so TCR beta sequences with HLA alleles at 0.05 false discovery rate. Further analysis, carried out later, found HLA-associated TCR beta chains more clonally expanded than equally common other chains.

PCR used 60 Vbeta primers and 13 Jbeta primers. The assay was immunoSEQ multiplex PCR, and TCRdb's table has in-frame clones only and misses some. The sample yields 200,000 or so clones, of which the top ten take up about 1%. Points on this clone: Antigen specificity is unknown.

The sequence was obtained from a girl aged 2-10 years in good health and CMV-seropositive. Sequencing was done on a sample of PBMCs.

The chain's CDR3 is CASKSSGGTSYEQYF. CDR3 DNA: TGTGCCAGCAAGAGTTCAGGTGGAACCTCCTACGAGCAGTACTTC. This rearrangement joins TRBV2 to TRBJ2-7; D gene unclear. Trimming cost V 7 bases and J 0 bases, with 16 bases left between them. Per germline, CDR1 SNHLY and CDR2 FYNNEI. This CDR3 has 15 residues. The complete variable domain, with remaining parts taken from reference TRBV2 and TRBJ2-7, reads EPEVTQTPSHQVTQMGQEVILRCVPISNHLYFYWYRQILGQKVEFLVSFYNNEISEKSEIFDDQFSVERPDGSNFTLKIRSTKLEDSAMYFCASKSSGGTSYEQYFGPGTRLTVT.